These 10 T cell receptor beta chains were all obtained from the same sample, sequenced in a study of blood T cell repertoires in COVID-19. TCRdb's table, derived via immunoSEQ multiplex PCR, lists solely in-frame clones and lacks some. The profile covers around 190,000 clones, with more than 65% appearing a single time and around a sixth taken by the ten largest. The material sequenced was PBMCs or T cells enriched from blood (not recorded which). Receptors originate from a woman aged 50 to 65 with acute COVID-19.

The J gene is TRBJ2-2, the V gene TRBV27; 8 positions agree with TRBD1. The CDR3 extends over 15 amino acids. Per the germline V gene, CDR1 is MNHEY and CDR2 is SMNVEV (reference sequence). V was pared by 2 bases and J by 5 bases, with 4 bases of the junction left unmatched. The CDR3 DNA sequence: TGTGCCAGCAGTTTACAGTACAGGGGGACCGGGGAGCTGTTTTTT. This sequence encodes CASSLQYRGTGELFF.

This chain links TRBV11-3 with TRBJ2-1, with 10 bases identical to TRBD2. Per the germline V gene, CDR1 is SGHNT and CDR2 is YENEEA. V was pared by 2 bases and J by 12 bases, with 7 bases of the junction left unmatched. This CDR3 region has 14 residues. CDR3 DNA: TGTGCCAGCAGCTTAACAGCGGGGGGGCCCGCGCAGTTCTTC. Protein sequence: CASSLTAGGPAQFF.

J is TRBJ1-1 and V is TRBV7-8; TRBD1 might be the D (5 bases). Trimming shortened V by 2 bases and J by 3 bases, and 22 bases separated the two germline ends. The CDR3 sequence is 18 residues long. CDR1 and CDR2 (germline): SGHVS, FQNEAQ. CDR3 protein: CASSLNGGVVLGDTEAFF. The CDR3 DNA follows: TGTGCCAGCAGCTTAAATGGAGGGGTAGTATTGGGGGACACTGAAGCTTTCTTT.

The rearrangement uses TRBV3-1 (or the pseudogene TRBV3-2) and TRBJ1-1; the D is unclear. The length of the CDR3 is 14 residues. V was pared by 4 bases and J by 1 base, with 10 bases between. Germline loops: CDR1 LGHDT, CDR2 YNNKEL (reference sequence). DNA of the CDR3: TGTGCCAGCAGCCCGGGAAGGGAGAACACTGAAGCTTTCTTT. Translating gives CASSPGRENTEAFF.

The chain links TRBV19 to TRBJ1-4; 8 nucleotides match TRBD1. The CDR3 spans 15 residues. CDR1 and CDR2 from the germline V gene are LNHDA and SQIVND (reference sequence). V trimming: 4 bases; J trimming: 6 bases; junction bases outside the gene matches: 7. The chain's CDR3 is CASSTRTGWYEKLFF. In DNA, the CDR3 is TGTGCCAGTAGTACCCGGACAGGGTGGTATGAAAAACTGTTTTTT.

This clone was observed many times. This chain links TRBV5-1 with TRBJ1-3; TRBD1 might be the D (5 bases). Trimming removed 7 bases from V and 0 bases from J, with 14 bases in between. Per germline, CDR1 SGHRS and CDR2 YFSETQ. The length of the CDR3 is 15 residues. CDR3 region: CASGIGQSSGNTIYF. Written as DNA, the CDR3 is TGCGCCAGCGGTATCGGACAAAGCTCTGGAAACACCATATATTTT.

The V and J genes are TRBV28 and TRBJ1-5; the D gene is possibly TRBD1 (6 bases). Trimming removed 6 bases at V and 7 bases at J, with 13 bases between. Germline CDR1 is MDHEN and CDR2 is SYDVKM. The CDR3 spans 13 residues. The CDR3 is CASSPPGDQPQHF. In DNA form, the CDR3 reads TGTGCCAGCAGCCCTCCAGGGGACCAGCCCCAGCATTTT.

The rearrangement links TRBV7-8 to TRBJ1-4; D call uncertain. V lost 1 base and J lost 2, with 8 bases in between. The CDR3 runs to 15 residues. Germline CDR1 reads SGHVS; CDR2 reads FQNEAQ. CDR3 nucleotides: TGTGCCAGCAGCTTAGGGCAGTGGACTAATGAAAAACTGTTTTTT. This translates into CASSLGQWTNEKLFF.

The V and J genes are TRBV29-1 and TRBJ2-5; D uncertain. Trimming shortened V by 8 bases and J by 1 base, and 11 bases separated the two germline ends. The CDR3 is 12 amino acids. The germline V gene encodes CDR1 SQVTM and CDR2 ANQGSEA. CDR3 loop: CSTPVGQETQYF. In DNA form, the CDR3 reads TGCAGCACCCCGGTTGGCCAAGAGACCCAGTACTTC.

Of note for this clone: The sample contains more than one DNA sequence encoding this CDR3. The V gene is TRBV19, the J gene TRBJ1-4; a weak D match, TRBD1 (6 bases). The length of the CDR3 is 14 residues. V lost 5 bases and J lost 2, with 9 bases in between. The V gene's germline CDR1 is LNHDA and CDR2 SQIVND (reference sequence). The CDR3 DNA reads TGTGCCAGTAGTTTGGGGGCTACTAATGAAAAACTGTTTTTT. Residues: CASSLGATNEKLFF.